The source of this TCR beta chain is a study of sequential checkpoint blockade in melanoma. About the research overall: Both treatment sequences were followed by maintenance nivolumab. DNA from about a hundred pretreatment tumor samples underwent TCRβ immunosequencing. Study conclusions and caveats: Mutational load did not correlate with tumor T-cell fraction or clonality. For nivolumab-first patients, baseline tumor clonality was associated with response.

The assay was immunoSEQ multiplex PCR, and TCRdb's table has in-frame clones only and misses some. The table has more than 10,000 clones, 27% seen once; the top ten hold roughly 17%. CDR3 length: 14 residues. Trimming took off 5 bases at V and 6 bases at J, with 13 bases between the two ends. From germline, CDR1 is MDHEN and CDR2 SYDVKM. Comments on this clone: What it binds is not known.

Treatment meaning: randomized to nivolumab then ipilimumab (arm A) or the reverse (arm B). The sequence was collected from a human donor with melanoma. Sequencing was performed on tumor tissue (inferred from file names), taken from a patient given nivolumab and ipilimumab in sequence. This chain uses TRBV28 with TRBJ2-2, with D hard to call. CDR3 amino acids: CASSPSKRSGELFF. The CDR3 nucleotides are TGTGCCAGCAGTCCGAGTAAGCGATCCGGGGAGCTGTTTTTT.